This is a list of T cell receptor beta chains from one sample in a study of T cells after yellow fever vaccination. TCRdb passed the 5' RACE reads through MiXCR, listing each CDR3 protein once. The table shows tens of thousands of distinct CDR3 sequences, with roughly 3.4% occurring only once. The input for sequencing was PBMCs, either bulk or a sorted T-cell subset (CD4+, CD8+, memory, or dextramer-sorted; not recorded which), taken approximately 47 days after the first yellow fever vaccination. The source of these receptors is a man aged 18-30 years who received the YFV17D yellow fever vaccine. Each CDR3 is given with its conserved first and last residue. A D gene is named only where the DNA matches it firmly. Only some rows state a clone size, as once, few, many or a class for expanded clones.

length: 12; size: -; D: -; J: TRBJ1-1; V: TRBV11-3; CDR3: CASSDVNTEAFF; DNA: TGTGCCAGCAGCGACGTTAACACTGAAGCTTTCTTT
length: 13; size: many; D: -; J: TRBJ2-5; V: TRBV20-1; CDR3: CSAPREEGETQYF; DNA: TGCAGTGCCCCTAGGGAGGAGGGAGAGACCCAGTACTTC
length: 14; size: many; D: -; J: TRBJ2-3; V: TRBV6-5; CDR3: CASSYSRSTDTQYF; DNA: TGTGCCAGCAGTTACTCCCGGAGCACAGATACGCAGTATTTT
length: 16; size: many; D: TRBD2; J: TRBJ2-3; V: TRBV5-1; CDR3: CASSHRLAGGTDTQYF; DNA: TGCGCCAGCAGCCATCGACTAGCGGGGGGCACAGATACGCAGTATTTT
length: 15; size: many; D: -; J: TRBJ1-1; V: TRBV4-2; CDR3: CASSQVQPVNTEAFF; DNA: TGTGCCAGCAGCCAGGTACAACCTGTGAACACTGAAGCTTTCTTT
length: 12; size: many; D: -; J: TRBJ2-5; V: TRBV5-1; CDR3: CASSDDQETQYF; DNA: TGCGCCAGCAGCGACGACCAAGAGACCCAGTACTTC
length: 13; size: many; D: -; J: TRBJ2-1; V: TRBV7-3; CDR3: CASSPSGDNEQFF; DNA: TGTGCCAGCAGCCCAAGTGGCGACAATGAGCAGTTCTTC
length: 15; size: many; D: -; J: TRBJ2-1; V: TRBV9; CDR3: CASSPPGLENNEQFF; DNA: TGTGCCAGCAGCCCCCCGGGACTGGAGAACAATGAGCAGTTCTTC
length: 14; size: many; D: -; J: TRBJ1-5; V: TRBV15; CDR3: CATSLQFYNQPQHF; DNA: TGTGCCACCAGCCTTCAATTCTACAATCAGCCCCAGCATTTT
length: 13; size: many; D: TRBD1; J: TRBJ1-2; V: TRBV10-3; CDR3: CATYRGLNYGYTF; DNA: TGTGCCACTTACAGGGGCCTTAACTATGGCTACACCTTC
length: 13; size: many; D: TRBD1; J: TRBJ2-1; V: TRBV5-1; CDR3: CASSPDRGYEQFF; DNA: TGCGCCAGCAGCCCGGACAGGGGCTATGAGCAGTTCTTC
length: 14; size: many; D: TRBD2; J: TRBJ2-5; V: TRBV7-2; CDR3: CASSLGGDSETQYF; DNA: TGTGCCAGCAGCCTGGGGGGGGACTCGGAGACCCAGTACTTC
length: 14; size: many; D: -; J: TRBJ2-7; V: TRBV9; CDR3: CASSVQGLSYEQYF; DNA: TGTGCCAGCAGCGTACAGGGTTTATCATACGAGCAGTACTTC
length: 16; size: many; D: TRBD2; J: TRBJ2-5; V: TRBV5-1; CDR3: CASSLDVAGGQETQYF; DNA: TGCGCCAGCAGCTTGGATGTAGCGGGGGGACAAGAGACCCAGTACTTC
length: 14; size: many; D: -; J: TRBJ1-1; V: TRBV15; CDR3: CATSRGGRKLEAFF; DNA: TGTGCCACCAGCAGGGGGGGACGCAAACTTGAAGCTTTCTTT
length: 13; size: many; D: -; J: TRBJ2-3; V: TRBV29-1; CDR3: CSVGSGADTTQYF; DNA: TGCAGCGTTGGCTCGGGGGCCGATACCACGCAGTATTTT
length: 15; size: many; D: TRBD1; J: TRBJ2-2; V: TRBV7-3; CDR3: CASSLRQGGTGELFF; DNA: TGTGCCAGCAGCCTACGACAGGGGGGCACCGGGGAGCTGTTTTTT
length: 16; size: many; D: -; J: TRBJ1-2; V: TRBV4-1; CDR3: CASSQGGRRTNYGYTF; DNA: TGCGCCAGCAGCCAAGGGGGACGGAGAACTAACTATGGCTACACCTTC
length: 13; size: many; D: -; J: TRBJ2-1; V: TRBV5-5; CDR3: CASSLFSSNEQFF; DNA: TGTGCCAGCAGCTTGTTTTCGAGCAATGAGCAGTTCTTC
length: 12; size: many; D: -; J: TRBJ2-1; V: TRBV6-6; CDR3: CASAPGNNEQFF; DNA: TGTGCCAGCGCCCCCGGTAACAATGAGCAGTTCTTC
length: 14; size: -; D: -; J: TRBJ2-1; V: TRBV4-2; CDR3: CASSPNRDYNEQFF; DNA: TGTGCCAGCAGCCCAAACAGGGACTACAATGAGCAGTTCTTC
length: 14; size: many; D: -; J: TRBJ1-1; V: TRBV3-1; CDR3: CASSQFLGNTEAFF; DNA: TGTGCCAGCAGCCAATTTCTCGGGAACACTGAAGCTTTCTTT
length: 14; size: many; D: -; J: TRBJ2-6; V: TRBV29-1; CDR3: CSVGTESGANVLTF; DNA: TGCAGCGTTGGGACGGAATCTGGGGCCAACGTCCTGACTTTC
length: 17; size: many; D: -; J: TRBJ2-1; V: TRBV4-2; CDR3: CASSPGRMGGADNEQFF; DNA: TGTGCCAGCAGCCCAGGCAGGATGGGGGGGGCCGACAATGAGCAGTTCTTC
length: 14; size: many; D: -; J: TRBJ1-3; V: TRBV18; CDR3: CASSPALSGNTIYF; DNA: TGTGCCAGCTCACCGGCCCTCTCTGGAAACACCATATATTTT
length: 14; size: many; D: -; J: TRBJ2-7; V: TRBV7-9; CDR3: CASSLAGGTYEQYF; DNA: TGTGCCAGCAGCTTAGCAGGGGGAACGTACGAGCAGTACTTC
length: 15; size: many; D: -; J: TRBJ2-6; V: TRBV5-4; CDR3: CASSSRGAGANVLTF; DNA: TGTGCCAGCAGCTCCAGGGGCGCTGGGGCCAACGTCCTGACTTTC
length: 16; size: many; D: -; J: TRBJ1-3; V: TRBV5-1; CDR3: CASSDDRSNPGNTIYF; DNA: TGCGCCAGCAGCGATGACAGGTCCAACCCGGGAAACACCATATATTTT
length: 15; size: many; D: -; J: TRBJ2-2; V: TRBV6-2/TRBV6-3; CDR3: CASSYPTGNTGELFF; DNA: TGTGCCAGCAGTTACCCAACAGGGAACACCGGGGAGCTGTTTTTT
length: 12; size: many; D: TRBD1; J: TRBJ1-5; V: TRBV30; CDR3: CAWGTGNQPQHF; DNA: TGTGCCTGGGGGACAGGGAATCAGCCCCAGCATTTT
length: 16; size: many; D: -; J: TRBJ2-1; V: TRBV11-1; CDR3: CASSSLEVIDRNEQFF; DNA: TGTGCCAGCAGCTCCCTGGAAGTGATAGACCGCAATGAGCAGTTCTTC
length: 13; size: many; D: -; J: TRBJ1-2; V: TRBV12-3/TRBV12-4; CDR3: CASVGSGWGGYTF; DNA: TGTGCCAGCGTGGGGTCTGGTTGGGGCGGCTACACCTTC
length: 15; size: many; D: TRBD1; J: TRBJ1-1; V: TRBV18; CDR3: CASSSPGQGARRAFF; DNA: TGTGCCAGCTCATCCCCGGGACAGGGGGCGCGGCGGGCTTTCTTT
length: 15; size: many; D: -; J: TRBJ1-1; V: TRBV6-5; CDR3: CASSYSRSVGTEAFF; DNA: TGTGCCAGCAGTTACTCGAGGTCCGTGGGAACTGAAGCTTTCTTT
length: 16; size: many; D: TRBD2; J: TRBJ2-1; V: TRBV7-2; CDR3: CASSLGAGGHYNEQFF; DNA: TGTGCCAGCAGCTTAGGCGCGGGGGGCCACTACAATGAGCAGTTCTTC
length: 15; size: many; D: TRBD1; J: TRBJ1-6; V: TRBV11-2; CDR3: CASNQGGQGNSPLHF; DNA: TGTGCCAGCAATCAGGGGGGACAGGGCAATTCACCCCTCCACTTT
length: 15; size: many; D: -; J: TRBJ2-6; V: TRBV18; CDR3: CASSQVGAGANVLTF; DNA: TGTGCCAGCTCACAAGTGGGGGCTGGGGCCAACGTCCTGACTTTC
length: 16; size: many; D: -; J: TRBJ2-2; V: TRBV7-2; CDR3: CASSLFAGGPTGELFF; DNA: TGTGCCAGCAGCTTATTTGCAGGGGGGCCCACCGGGGAGCTGTTTTTT
length: 13; size: many; D: -; J: TRBJ1-2; V: TRBV4-1; CDR3: CASSQKWGDGYTF; DNA: TGCGCCAGCAGCCAGAAATGGGGGGATGGCTACACCTTC
length: 13; size: many; D: -; J: TRBJ1-6; V: TRBV4-3; CDR3: CASRTVGLSPLHF; DNA: TGCGCCAGCAGGACTGTCGGGCTCTCACCCCTCCACTTT